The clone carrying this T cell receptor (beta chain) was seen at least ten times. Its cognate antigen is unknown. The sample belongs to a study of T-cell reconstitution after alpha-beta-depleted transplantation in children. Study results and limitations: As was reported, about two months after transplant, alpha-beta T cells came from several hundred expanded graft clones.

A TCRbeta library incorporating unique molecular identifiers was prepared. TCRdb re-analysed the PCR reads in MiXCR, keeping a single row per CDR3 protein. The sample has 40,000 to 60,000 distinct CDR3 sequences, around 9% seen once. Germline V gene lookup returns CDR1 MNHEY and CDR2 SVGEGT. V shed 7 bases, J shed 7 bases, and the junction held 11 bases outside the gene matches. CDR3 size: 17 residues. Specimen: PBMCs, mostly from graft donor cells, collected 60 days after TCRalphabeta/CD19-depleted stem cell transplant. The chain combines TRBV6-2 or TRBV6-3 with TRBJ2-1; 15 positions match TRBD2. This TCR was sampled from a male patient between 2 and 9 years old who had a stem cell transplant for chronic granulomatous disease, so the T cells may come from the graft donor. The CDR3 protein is CASNEHGLAGGGNEQFF. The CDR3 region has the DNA TGTGCCAGCAACGAGCATGGACTAGCGGGAGGGGGTAATGAGCAGTTCTTC.